Listed below are T cell receptor beta chains from one sample, sequenced in a study of T cells in Graves' hyperthyroidism and ophthalmopathy. TCRdb analysed the multiplex PCR reads with MiXCR anew, one entry per CDR3 protein. The data contain around 450,000 distinct CDR3 sequences, 15% to 19% of them singletons. The sample taken for sequencing was blood. The receptors originated from a woman under 30 with Graves' hyperthyroidism. Each CDR3 is given with its conserved first and last residue. D genes are given only for firm matches. Size is omitted from some rows. Given values are once, few, many or a class for expanded clones.

V,J,D,size,DNA,CDR3
TRBV11-3,TRBJ2-1,.,many,TGTGCCAGCAGCTTAGCGGGTTGGACGGATGAGCAGTTCTTC,CASSLAGWTDEQFF
TRBV24-1,TRBJ2-1,TRBD1,many,TGTGCCACCAGTGATTTGCGTTCATCGACAGGGGACAATGAGCAGTTCTTC,CATSDLRSSTGDNEQFF
TRBV2,TRBJ1-2,.,.,TGTGCCAGCAGTGACGGGGGAGTGACCCCTTATGGCTACACCTTC,CASSDGGVTPYGYTF
TRBV19,TRBJ1-4,.,.,TGTGCCACTGGAGGGTTATACCCTTCCGACACTAATGAAAAACTGTTTTTT,CATGGLYPSDTNEKLFF
TRBV6-1,TRBJ2-1,.,many,TGTGCCAGCAGTATCGGCCATGAGCAGTTCTTC,CASSIGHEQFF
TRBV5-5,TRBJ1-1,.,many,TGTGCCAGCAGCTTGCTCAGGTTTATACAGGGCAATTTGGTCGCTGAAGCTTTCTTT,CASSLLRFIQGNLVAEAFF
TRBV30,TRBJ2-6,.,many,TGTGCCTGGAGTGTGGGGGGCCCTGGGGCCAACGTCCTGACTTTC,CAWSVGGPGANVLTF
TRBV2,TRBJ2-4,.,.,TGTGCCAGCAGTCGAAACATTCAGTACTTC,CASSRNIQYF
TRBV7-8,TRBJ1-2,.,many,TGTGCCAGCAGGTCAAGGGCCTCCCGGGGTGGCTACACCTTC,CASRSRASRGGYTF
TRBV19,TRBJ1-5,TRBD1,many,TGTGCCAGTAGTATCAGGGGACAGGGGTCGGATCAGCCCCAGCATTTT,CASSIRGQGSDQPQHF
TRBV6-5,TRBJ1-6,.,.,TGTGCCAGCAGTTACCCTGACAGAAATTCACCCCTCCACTTT,CASSYPDRNSPLHF
TRBV5-1,TRBJ2-7,.,few,TGCGCCAGCAGTTACCCGACAACCTCCTACGAGCAGTACTTC,CASSYPTTSYEQYF
TRBV2,TRBJ1-5,.,many,TGTGCCAGCAGTGTCGTCTTGGGGTCAGGGCAGCCCCAGCATTTT,CASSVVLGSGQPQHF
TRBV3-1,TRBJ2-1,.,once,TGTGCCAGCAGCCAAGTCACCCGCCATTACAATGAGCAGTTCTTC,CASSQVTRHYNEQFF
TRBV5-5,TRBJ1-3,.,many,TGTGCCAGCAGCTTGCGACCGGGACACCCAACCATATATTTT,CASSLRPGHPTIYF
TRBV19,TRBJ2-3,.,few,TGTGCCAGTAGTTCCGAACTGATAGATACGCAGTATTTT,CASSSELIDTQYF
TRBV20-1,TRBJ2-1,.,many,TGCAGTGCTACGGTACACCCGAACCACAATGAGCAGTTCTTC,CSATVHPNHNEQFF
TRBV13,TRBJ2-7,TRBD2,.,TGTGCCAGCAGCGTCAGTAGCGGGGTCTCCTGCGAGCAGTACTTC,CASSVSSGVSCEQYF
TRBV14,TRBJ2-1,.,few,TGTGCCAGCAGCCAAGATTTGGCGGAGGAGCAGTTCTTC,CASSQDLAEEQFF
TRBV5-1,TRBJ2-2,.,.,TGCGCCAGCAGCAGGCCCGGGCGAACCGGGGAGCTGTTTTTT,CASSRPGRTGELFF
TRBV19,TRBJ1-6,.,few,TGTGCCAGTAGTATTGGGATATCGACGGGAACACCCCTCCACTTT,CASSIGISTGTPLHF
TRBV7-3,TRBJ2-3,.,many,TGTGCCAGCAGCTCCCCGTCCAGGGGTTTCGCAGATACGCAGTATTTT,CASSSPSRGFADTQYF
TRBV27,TRBJ1-2,.,once,TGTGCCAGCAGATCTCCGGGCTCGGACCCTAACTATGGCTACACCTTC,CASRSPGSDPNYGYTF
TRBV20-1,TRBJ1-2,TRBD1,many,TGCAGTGCTCGGGACAGGGTATATGGCTACACCTTC,CSARDRVYGYTF
TRBV28,TRBJ1-5,.,many,TGTGCCAGCAGCCCTGACAGCGACAATCAGCCCCAGCATTTT,CASSPDSDNQPQHF
TRBV7-2,TRBJ2-7,.,many,TGTGCCAGCAGCGAGACTAGATACGAGCAGTACTTC,CASSETRYEQYF
TRBV20-1,TRBJ1-2,.,.,TGCAGTGCTAGAGATACAGGCCTCCCCTATGGCTACACCTTC,CSARDTGLPYGYTF
TRBV15,TRBJ2-7,.,many,TGTGCCACCAGCAGAGATAGGACATCCTACGAGCAGTACTTC,CATSRDRTSYEQYF
TRBV20-1,TRBJ2-1,TRBD1,many,TGCAGTGCTAGAGACTGGGACAGGGGGCGGAATGAGCAGTTCTTC,CSARDWDRGRNEQFF
TRBV10-3,TRBJ2-4,.,.,TGTGCCATCAGTGAGTCGCGGGATATGGCCAAAAACATTCAGTACTTC,CAISESRDMAKNIQYF
TRBV27,TRBJ2-5,.,few,TGTGCCAGCAGTCCCCATGCAGCTCAAGAGACCCAGTACTTC,CASSPHAAQETQYF
TRBV9,TRBJ2-1,TRBD2,many,TGTGCCAGCAGCGTTAAATCGGGGGGGAATGAGCAGTTCTTC,CASSVKSGGNEQFF
TRBV5-1,TRBJ2-7,.,many,TGCGCCAGCAGCCGATCAGGGGAGGGGGAGCAGTACTTC,CASSRSGEGEQYF
TRBV19,TRBJ2-7,.,.,TGTGCCAGTAGTATAGGGCTGTCGGAGTGGTCCTACGAGCAGTACTTC,CASSIGLSEWSYEQYF
TRBV7-8,TRBJ1-2,TRBD1,few,TGTGCCAGCAGCGACGGGACAGGCACTAACTATGGCTACACCTTC,CASSDGTGTNYGYTF
TRBV20-1,TRBJ2-7,.,many,TGCAGCGCAACCACAGGGCTCTCCGAGCAGTACTTC,CSATTGLSEQYF
TRBV5-6,TRBJ2-2,.,many,TGTGCCAGCAGCTTGAGATATAGGCGACGGGGGAGCTCGAACACCGGGGAGCTGTTTTTT,CASSLRYRRRGSSNTGELFF
TRBV13,TRBJ2-2,.,.,TGTGCCAGCAGCTCCCCCGAGGGGCAGGGATTAGGCGGGGAGCTGTTTTTT,CASSSPEGQGLGGELFF
TRBV4-1,TRBJ1-2,TRBD1,few,TGCGCCAGCAGCCAAAAATGGACAGGCCGAGATGGCTACACCTTC,CASSQKWTGRDGYTF
TRBV5-5,TRBJ1-3,.,.,TGTGCCAGCAGCTTGGAGGTCAGACGACTTTCTGGAAACACCATATATTTT,CASSLEVRRLSGNTIYF
TRBV18,TRBJ1-1,.,many,TGTGCCAGCCGGCGGGGGACGAACACTGAAGCTTTCTTT,CASRRGTNTEAFF
TRBV3-1,TRBJ2-5,.,.,TGTGCCAGCAGCCCCCGTATCGAGACCCAGTACTTC,CASSPRIETQYF
TRBV7-6,TRBJ2-5,.,.,TGTGCCAGCAGCCCTCAGGGGGGGCAGCAAGAGACCCAGTACTTC,CASSPQGGQQETQYF
TRBV5-1,TRBJ2-3,TRBD1,.,TGCGCCAGCAGGCTCGGGACAGGCACAGATACGCAGTATTTT,CASRLGTGTDTQYF
TRBV24-1,TRBJ1-5,TRBD1,many,TGTGCCACCAGTGACCCGACAGGGTTTCAGCCCCAGCATTTT,CATSDPTGFQPQHF
TRBV7-2,TRBJ2-7,TRBD2,.,TGTGCCAGCAGCCAAGGACTAGCGGAATACGAGCAGTACTTC,CASSQGLAEYEQYF
TRBV6-5,TRBJ2-7,.,.,TGTGCCAGCAGTTACGTTTCATACCCCTACGAGCAGTACTTC,CASSYVSYPYEQYF
TRBV7-8,TRBJ2-7,.,many,TGTGCCAGCAGCTCCAGGGGGGGAGATTACGAGCAGTACTTC,CASSSRGGDYEQYF
TRBV2,TRBJ2-2,.,many,TGTGCCAGCAGTGTTGATGCCACGAACACCGGGGAGCTGTTTTTT,CASSVDATNTGELFF
TRBV28,TRBJ2-3,TRBD2,many,TGTGCCAGCAGTTTATCCCATCGGGGGGTGGGGGATACGCAGTATTTT,CASSLSHRGVGDTQYF
TRBV28,TRBJ1-4,TRBD1,.,TGTGCCAGCAGTTCCCTGACAGGGACGGATGAAAAACTGTTTTTT,CASSSLTGTDEKLFF
TRBV6-1,TRBJ1-1,.,many,TGTGCCACACGTGGGGGGCGAAGTACTGAAGCTTTCTTT,CATRGGRSTEAFF
TRBV5-1,TRBJ2-7,.,many,TGCGCCAGCAGCCGCCGGACAGAGAACTACGAGCAGTACTTC,CASSRRTENYEQYF
TRBV7-3,TRBJ2-7,.,many,TGTGCCAGCAGCTTAAGGGCAGCCAGACCCTACGAGCAGTACTTC,CASSLRAARPYEQYF
TRBV20-1,TRBJ1-3,.,.,TGCAGTGCTAGAGATAACGGTTTTTCCTCTGGAAACACCATATATTTT,CSARDNGFSSGNTIYF
TRBV12-3/TRBV12-4,TRBJ2-1,TRBD2,many,TGTGCCAGCAGTTTGGTTCGGCTAGCGGGGGGGGGCAATGAGCAGTTCTTC,CASSLVRLAGGGNEQFF
TRBV18,TRBJ1-4,.,few,TGTGCCAGCTCACCGACCCAACGGAGTGAAAAACTGTTTTTT,CASSPTQRSEKLFF
TRBV20-1,TRBJ2-1,TRBD2,many,TGCAGTGCTGTCATTGGCGGGGGGGCCAATGAGCAGTTCTTC,CSAVIGGGANEQFF
TRBV15,TRBJ2-7,.,many,TGTGCCACCAGCAGAGCCGCCACAACCAAGGACGAGCAGTACTTC,CATSRAATTKDEQYF
TRBV20-1,TRBJ2-1,.,many,TGCAGTGCCCCCACCCCTACCCATGAGCAGTTCTTC,CSAPTPTHEQFF